A selection of T cell receptor beta chains follows, all from one sample in a study of tumor and adjacent non-tumor tissue in lung cancer. From the multiplex PCR reads, TCRdb called clonotypes with MiXCR, one entry per CDR3 protein. The sample includes some 97,000 distinct CDR3 sequences, over 55% of them seen just once. The sequencing sample was made of distant non-tumor lung tissue. These receptors were taken from a young man with non-small cell lung cancer. CDR3s include the opening cysteine and the closing phenylalanine or tryptophan. The D gene is left open where the match is weak. Size tells how often a clone was seen (once, few, many) or the class of an expanded clone, and some rows leave it out.

few	TRBJ1-2	TRBD1	TRBV29-1	TGCAGCGTCCCGACCGGGACAGGGTATGGCTACACCTTC	CSVPTGTGYGYTF
.	TRBJ1-5	TRBD1	TRBV20-1	TGCAGTGCAACTGGGGACAGAAGTAATCAGCCCCAGCATTTT	CSATGDRSNQPQHF
.	TRBJ2-1	TRBD2	TRBV6-2/TRBV6-3	TGTGCTAGCAATTATAGCGGGGGGGCCTTGGATGAGCAGTTCTTC	CASNYSGGALDEQFF
.	TRBJ1-1	.	TRBV11-2	TGTGCCAACAGCTCGAATTTACTAAACACTGAAGCTTTCTTT	CANSSNLLNTEAFF
many	TRBJ2-3	.	TRBV6-2/TRBV6-3	TGTGCCAGCAGCATAAACTCCGGGGCGACGCAGTATTTT	CASSINSGATQYF
.	TRBJ2-7	TRBD1	TRBV29-1	TGCAGCGCTGCGTTGGGGACAGCGAAGGACAAGCAGTACTTC	CSAALGTAKDKQYF
.	TRBJ2-4	.	TRBV11-2	TGTGCGATCAGGGGACTCCTAAGAGGGGACATTCAGTACTTC	CAIRGLLRGDIQYF
.	TRBJ2-5	.	TRBV20-1	TGCAGTGCTTCGACCCTCAGTGGGGAGACCCGGTATTTC	CSASTLSGETRYF
.	TRBJ2-3	TRBD2	TRBV20-1	TGCAGTGCTCACTCCCCCGGGACTAGCAGGAACAGAGATACGCAGTATTTT	CSAHSPGTSRNRDTQYF
.	TRBJ2-7	TRBD1	TRBV6-5	TGTGCCAGCAGCCGCCCGGGACAGGGGGCTGGCGAGCAGTACTTC	CASSRPGQGAGEQYF
.	TRBJ1-1	TRBD1	TRBV29-1	TGCAGCGTTAGGGACAGCAACACTGAAGCTTTCTTT	CSVRDSNTEAFF
.	TRBJ2-7	.	TRBV4-1	TGCGCCAGCAGCCATAGTCAGACAGCGACCTACGAGCAGTACTTC	CASSHSQTATYEQYF
.	TRBJ2-1	TRBD2	TRBV7-3	TGTGCCAGCAGCCCAGGACTAGCGGGAGATGAGCAGTTCTTC	CASSPGLAGDEQFF
.	TRBJ2-7	.	TRBV13	TGTGTCAGCAGCCCCCACCCACGTGCCGAGCGGTACTTC	CVSSPHPRAERYF